This T cell receptor beta chain was identified during a study of cytomegalovirus exposure and HLA in healthy donors. V lost 5 bases and J lost 3, with 8 bases in between. Per the germline V gene, CDR1 is MNHNY and CDR2 is SVGAGI (reference sequence). The CDR3 extends over 14 amino acids. As regards this clone: Antigen specificity is unknown.

Data came from immunoSEQ multiplex PCR; TCRdb stores just in-frame clones and leaves some out. Here the sample spans approximately 80,000 clones, approximately 93% being singletons. Overall study results and limits: Per published reports, the classifier diagnosed cytomegalovirus status with high specificity and sensitivity. The study put about 180 TCR beta chains on its list as cytomegalovirus-associated. A later analysis found first-cohort TCR clusters tended to co-occur in the 90 to 150 validation repertoires. Most sequenced TCRs were rare (though some public TCRs occurred in many donors).

The TCR comes from a woman aged 25 to 45 in good health and CMV-seronegative. V usage is TRBV6-6 and J usage is TRBJ1-6; no firm D call. The sequenced material came from PBMCs. The CDR3 DNA reads TGTGCCAGCAGTCAGGTCGACTATAATTCACCCCTCCACTTT. This gives the protein CASSQVDYNSPLHF.